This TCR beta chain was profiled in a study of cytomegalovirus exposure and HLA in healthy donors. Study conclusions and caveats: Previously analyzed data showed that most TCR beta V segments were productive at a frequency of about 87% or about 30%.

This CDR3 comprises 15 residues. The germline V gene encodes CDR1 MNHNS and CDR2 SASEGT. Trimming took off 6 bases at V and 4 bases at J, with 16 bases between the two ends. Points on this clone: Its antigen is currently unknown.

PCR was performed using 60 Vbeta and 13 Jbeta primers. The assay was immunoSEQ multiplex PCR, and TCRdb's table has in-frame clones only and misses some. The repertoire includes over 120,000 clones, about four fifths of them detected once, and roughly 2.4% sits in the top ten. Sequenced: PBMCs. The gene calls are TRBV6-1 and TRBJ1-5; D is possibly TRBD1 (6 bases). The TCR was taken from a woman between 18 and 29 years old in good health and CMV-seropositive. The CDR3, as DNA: TGTGCCAGCAGGAGTGAACAGGGAGGGAATCAGCCCCAGCATTTT. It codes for CASRSEQGGNQPQHF.